The 29 T cell receptor beta chains listed next were all sequenced from one sample in a study of blood T cells in healthy people across ages. Combining a sample-barcoded 5' primer with a J-beta primer mix, a second PCR ran for 7 to 11 cycles. TCRdb re-analysed the 5' RACE reads in MiXCR, keeping a single row per CDR3 protein. The repertoire consists of 800,000 to 950,000 distinct CDR3 sequences, with about 28% occurring once and the leading ten covering roughly a tenth. The same sample was also studied in work on T cells of mothers and their children.

The sequenced material came from blood. These receptors were taken from a woman aged 40 to 55 in good health.

This chain connects TRBV4-3 to TRBJ2-1, with D possibly TRBD2 on 5 matching bases. Germline lookup yields CDR1 LGHNA and CDR2 YSLEER. V shed 4 bases and J shed 9 bases, with 13 bases lying between them. This CDR3 region has 13 residues. CDR3 coding DNA: TGCGCCAGCAGCCCAACGAGGGTTGCTGAGCAGTTCTTC. Translated, it gives CASSPTRVAEQFF.

The rearrangement joins TRBV5-1 to TRBJ2-1, with 10 positions matching TRBD1. V lost 5 bases to trimming and J lost 9 bases; unmatched junction nucleotides: 11. Looked up from germline, CDR1 is SGHRS and CDR2 is YFSETQ. The CDR3 is 15 residues long. Written as DNA, the CDR3 is TGCGCCAGCAGTCGTGGACAGGGGGGCGGGGGTGAGCAGTTCTTC. As protein: CASSRGQGGGGEQFF.

CDR3 DNA sequence: TGTGCCAGCAGCTGGACCTCTCAAGGCGGCGATTTGATGGCTTTCTTT. Translating gives CASSWTSQGGDLMAFF. The chain combines TRBV7-9 with TRBJ1-1; the D is unclear. V shed 4 bases and J shed 11 bases, with 26 bases lying between them. In germline, CDR1 is SEHNR, CDR2 FQNEAQ (reference sequence). CDR3 size: 16 residues.

This chain connects TRBV6-5 to TRBJ1-4; D is perhaps TRBD1 (6 bases). The CDR3 length is 15 residues. V lost 6 bases, J lost 8 bases, and 19 bases lay in between. Per the germline V gene, CDR1 is MNHEY and CDR2 is SVGAGI. The CDR3 DNA reads TGTGCCAGCAGCCCAGGTGGGGGGGCGAGGGAAAAACTGTTTTTT. It codes for CASSPGGGAREKLFF.

The V call is TRBV18, the J call TRBJ2-4; 7 positions match TRBD1. Germline CDR1 KGHSH, CDR2 LQKENI. The CDR3 spans 14 residues. Losses at the gene ends were 8 bases for V and 1 base for J; bases not matched to a gene: 5. The DNA of the CDR3 is TGTGCCAGCCAGGGGGTTCGGGCCAAAAACATTCAGTACTTC. It specifies CASQGVRAKNIQYF. Complete variable domain (other parts from reference TRBV18 and TRBJ2-4): NAGVMQNPRHLVRRRGQEARLRCSPMKGHSHVYWYRQLPEEGLKFMVYLQKENIIDESGMPKERFSAEFPKEGPSILRIQQVVRGDSAAYFCASQGVRAKNIQYFGAGTRLSVL.

This clonotype turned up a few times. The chain is built from TRBV20-1 and TRBJ1-4; a weak D match, TRBD1 (6 bases). CDR3 size: 13 residues. Looked up from germline, CDR1 is DFQATT and CDR2 is SNEGSKA (reference sequence). The V end was cut by 8 bases, the J end by 3 bases, with 13 bases between. CDR3 nucleotide sequence: TGCAGTTCGGGGGCCTCAGCTAATGAAAAACTGTTTTTT. Its protein is CSSGASANEKLFF.

This clonotype was observed a few times. This chain links TRBV28 with TRBJ1-1; 9 bases match TRBD1. The germline gives CDR1 MDHEN, CDR2 SYDVKM. With V trimmed by 6 bases and J by 7 bases, 9 bases remained unmatched. The CDR3 consists of 14 residues. CDR3 bases: TGTGCCAGCAGGCCAGATACAGGGGGCAGTGAAGCTTTCTTT. Translating it yields CASRPDTGGSEAFF.

The sample holds a few counts of this clonotype. The J gene is TRBJ2-1, the V gene TRBV6-5; 7 nucleotides line up with TRBD2. V was clipped by 2 bases and J by 5 bases; unmatched bases: 3. Looked up from germline, CDR1 is MNHEY and CDR2 is SVGAGI. The CDR3 contains 14 residues. For the CDR3, the DNA is TGTGCCAGCAGTTACGGCGGGGGTCACAATGAGCAGTTCTTC. Translated: CASSYGGGHNEQFF.

This clonotype was seen repeatedly, ten times or more. The J gene is TRBJ2-7, the V gene TRBV5-1; a possible D gene is TRBD1 (5 bases). Germline V lookup: CDR1 SGHRS, CDR2 YFSETQ. The CDR3 has 14 residues. Deletions cut 1 base from V and 2 bases from J, with 10 bases between. In nucleotides, the CDR3 is TGCGCCAGCAGCTTGACAGGTTCCACCTACGAGCAGTACTTC. It specifies CASSLTGSTYEQYF.

Comment on this clonotype: A much larger clone is a single base away; this may be a read error. The chain carries TRBV12-3 or TRBV12-4 and TRBJ2-3, with D hard to call. The CDR3 sequence is 13 residues long. V was cut by 2 bases and J by 8 bases, with 11 bases left in between. As DNA, the CDR3 is TGTGCCAGCAGTTTACCCCAATTAGGTACGCAGTATTTT. Amino acids: CASSLPQLGTQYF.

The V and J genes are TRBV29-1 and TRBJ2-4; 7 bases line up with TRBD1. This CDR3 contains 14 residues. The V gene end was trimmed by 7 bases and the J gene end by 1 base; junction bases not matched to a gene: 7. Germline assignment: CDR1 SQVTM and CDR2 ANQGSEA. CDR3 sequence reads: CSADREIAKNIQYF. The CDR3 region has the DNA TGCAGCGCAGACAGGGAGATTGCCAAAAACATTCAGTACTTC.

The J gene is TRBJ2-3, the V gene TRBV7-3, with 11 bases lining up with TRBD2. The V and J ends lost 5 bases and 5 bases, in that order; junction bases with no gene match: 12. CDR1 SGHTA and CDR2 FQGTGA come from the germline V gene. The CDR3 totals 17 residues. The CDR3 loop is CASSRSIAGGPQDTQYF. The CDR3 DNA sequence: TGTGCCAGCAGCCGGTCCATAGCGGGGGGGCCACAAGATACGCAGTATTTT.

The table lists this clonotype with many counts. This chain connects TRBV28 to TRBJ2-7, with D tentatively TRBD1 (5 bases). The length of the CDR3 is 15 residues. V was shortened by 3 bases and J by 6 bases, with 18 bases between the two germline ends. In germline, CDR1 is MDHEN, CDR2 SYDVKM. The CDR3, as DNA: TGTGCCAGCAGTTTGGCGGACACCCATCTCTTCGAGCAGTACTTC. Protein product: CASSLADTHLFEQYF.

J is TRBJ1-6 and V is TRBV6-1; 8 nucleotides agree with TRBD1. The V gene end was trimmed by 6 bases and the J gene end by 8 bases; junction bases not matched to a gene: 15. CDR1 and CDR2 from the germline V gene are MNHNS and SASEGT. The CDR3 totals 17 residues. The CDR3 sequence is CASRPLPTGVWDSPLHF. The CDR3 DNA is TGTGCCAGCAGGCCACTCCCGACAGGGGTTTGGGATTCACCCCTCCACTTT.

This clonotype was seen a handful of times. This chain joins TRBV3-1 and TRBJ1-2, with D hard to call. The CDR3 spans 13 residues. CDR1 and CDR2 from the germline V gene are LGHDT and YNNKEL (reference sequence). The V end lost 1 base, the J end lost 4 bases, and 7 bases lay between the germline ends. CDR3 sequence: CASSQGRIYGYTF. CDR3 DNA: TGTGCCAGCAGCCAAGGTCGGATCTATGGCTACACCTTC. Full variable domain (rest looked up from reference TRBV3-1 and TRBJ1-2): DTAVSQTPKYLVTQMGNDKSIKCEQNLGHDTMYWYKQDSKKFLKIMFSYNNKELIINETVPNRFSPKSPDKAHLNLHINSLELGDSAVYFCASSQGRIYGYTFGSGTRLTVV.

In its sample, this clonotype was seen many times. V is TRBV5-1 and J is TRBJ2-1; D may match TRBD1 or TRBD2 (5 bases each). V gave up 1 base and J gave up 8 bases, with 13 bases separating them. The CDR3 has 14 residues. CDR1 SGHRS and CDR2 YFSETQ come from the germline V gene. The CDR3 region has the DNA TGCGCCAGCAGCTTGCCCGGGACCTCCGATGAGCAGTTCTTC. Translated, it gives CASSLPGTSDEQFF.

This clonotype has a handful of counts. CDR3 DNA sequence: TGTGCCAGCAGTGAAGACGGGAGAGGGGGGGAGGACTATGGCTACACCTTC. Translation gives CASSEDGRGGEDYGYTF. The chain employs TRBV2 and TRBJ1-2, with a tentative D call TRBD1 (6 bases). Trimming pared 1 base from V and 3 bases from J, leaving 18 bases between. The CDR3 covers 17 residues. CDR1 and CDR2 (germline): SNHLY, FYNNEI.

This clonotype has more than one count but fewer than ten. The chain carries TRBV4-3 and TRBJ1-1, with D possibly being TRBD1 (5 bases). Germline values: CDR1 LGHNA, CDR2 YSLEER. This CDR3 spans 13 amino acids. V shed 3 bases and J shed 11 bases, with 16 bases lying between them. CDR3: CASSQDWGSSAFF. The CDR3 nucleotides read TGCGCCAGCAGCCAGGACTGGGGGAGTAGCGCTTTCTTT.

This clonotype was seen ten or more times. This sequence joins TRBV20-1 and TRBJ1-3; D gene unclear. The CDR3 has 15 residues. Per germline, CDR1 DFQATT and CDR2 SNEGSKA (reference sequence). V was clipped by 0 bases and J by 3 bases, with 12 bases between them. CDR3 bases: TGCAGTGCTAGAGATAGGAAGGGCGATGGAAACACCATATATTTT. It specifies CSARDRKGDGNTIYF.

V gene TRBV20-1 combines with J gene TRBJ2-2; D is possibly TRBD2 (6 bases). The V end was cut by 5 bases, the J end by 5 bases, with 15 bases between. Germline V gene sequence: CDR1 DFQATT, CDR2 SNEGSKA (reference sequence). The CDR3 is made up of 14 amino acids. CDR3 in amino acids: CSAGPGLGTGELFF. The CDR3 DNA is TGCAGTGCTGGTCCGGGACTGGGGACCGGGGAGCTGTTTTTT.

A word on this clonotype: Compared with germline, one end of the junction differs, possibly owing to a read error. The genes are TRBV6-6 and TRBJ1-2, with D possibly TRBD1 on 5 matching bases. This CDR3 contains 14 residues. Germline V gene lookup returns CDR1 MNHNY and CDR2 SVGAGI (reference sequence). CDR3 protein: CANSFDSANYGYTF. The CDR3 DNA is TGTGCCAACAGTTTCGACAGTGCTAACTATGGCTACACCTTC.

The chain recombines TRBV5-6 with TRBJ1-6; 7 positions match TRBD1. The ends lost 1 base at V and 14 bases at J; junction bases unmatched: 6. The CDR3 is 13 residues long. CDR1 is SGHDT and CDR2 is YYEEEE in the germline V gene. CDR3 in amino acids: CASSLQGVESLHF. The CDR3 region has the DNA TGTGCCAGCAGCTTGCAGGGGGTCGAATCCCTCCACTTT.

V usage is TRBV4-1 and J usage is TRBJ1-2, with D maybe TRBD1 (5 bases). The ends were cut back, 0 bases at V and 8 bases at J, with 7 bases in the middle. Looked up from germline, CDR1 is MGHRA and CDR2 is YSYEKL. The CDR3 has 12 residues. Here the CDR3 DNA reads TGCGCCAGCAGCCAAGATCAGGGAGGCTACACCTTC. Its protein is CASSQDQGGYTF.

This clonotype was seen once. The chain joins TRBV12-3 or TRBV12-4 to TRBJ1-1; 8 nucleotides agree with TRBD1. The CDR3 runs 16 residues. The ends lost 5 bases at V and 3 bases at J; junction bases unmatched: 11. CDR3 amino acids: CASSRGRTGGDTEAFF. In nucleotides, the CDR3 is TGTGCCAGCAGTCGCGGAAGAACAGGGGGGGACACTGAAGCTTTCTTT.

The genes are TRBV12-3 or TRBV12-4 and TRBJ2-3; TRBD2 matches 7 bases. The CDR3 is 14 amino acids. Losses at the gene ends were 5 bases for V and 2 bases for J; bases not matched to a gene: 4. DNA of the CDR3: TGTGCCAGCAGTAGCGGGATATACACAGATACGCAGTATTTT. Residues: CASSSGIYTDTQYF.

The chain recombines TRBV9 with TRBJ1-5; perhaps TRBD1 as D (6 bases). This CDR3 spans 13 amino acids. The V gene's germline CDR1 is SGDLS and CDR2 YYNGEE. V lost 0 bases to trimming and J lost 7 bases, with 8 bases between them. The CDR3 region is CASSVEGGQPQHF. CDR3 DNA sequence: TGTGCCAGCAGCGTAGAGGGGGGGCAGCCCCAGCATTTT.

This clonotype was found many times. V usage is TRBV4-1 and J usage is TRBJ2-7; 8 bases fit TRBD2. Unmatched junction bases numbered 7, after V lost 0 bases and J lost 0 bases. The CDR3 totals 17 residues. Germline V CDR1 and CDR2: MGHRA, YSYEKL. CDR3 in DNA: TGCGCCAGCAGCCAAGATCCGAGCGGGGGCTACTCCTACGAGCAGTACTTC. Its protein is CASSQDPSGGYSYEQYF.

This clonotype was detected many times. The chain employs TRBV29-1 and TRBJ2-1; TRBD1 or TRBD2 may be the D gene (5 bases each). Trimming removed 7 bases from V and 2 bases from J, with 12 bases in between. This CDR3 is built from 13 residues. CDR1 is SQVTM and CDR2 is ANQGSEA in the germline V gene. CDR3 sequence reads: CSGLGTTYNEQFF. The DNA for the CDR3 is TGCAGCGGGCTCGGGACGACCTACAATGAGCAGTTCTTC.

This clonotype has ten or more counts. The genes are TRBV29-1 and TRBJ2-3; D perhaps matches TRBD2 (7 bases). The CDR3 length is 12 residues. V was cut by 3 bases and J by 4 bases, with 8 bases left in between. In germline, CDR1 is SQVTM, CDR2 ANQGSEA. The CDR3 DNA follows: TGCAGCGTTGAGCGGGGGCCAGATACGCAGTATTTT. It is translated as CSVERGPDTQYF.